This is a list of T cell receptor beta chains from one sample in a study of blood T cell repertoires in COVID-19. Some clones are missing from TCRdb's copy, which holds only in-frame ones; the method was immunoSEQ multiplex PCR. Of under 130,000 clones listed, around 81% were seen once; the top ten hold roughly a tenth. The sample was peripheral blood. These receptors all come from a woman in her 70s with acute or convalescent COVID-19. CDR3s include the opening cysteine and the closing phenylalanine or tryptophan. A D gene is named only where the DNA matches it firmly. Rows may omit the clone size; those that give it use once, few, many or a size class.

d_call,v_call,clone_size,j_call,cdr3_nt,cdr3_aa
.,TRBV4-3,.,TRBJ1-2,TGCGCCAGCAGCCAAGATTGGGGGCAGTCTAACTATGGCTACACCTTC,CASSQDWGQSNYGYTF
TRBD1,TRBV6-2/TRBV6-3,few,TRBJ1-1,TGTGCCAGCAGCCTCACAGGGGTCGGGACTGAAGCTTTCTTT,CASSLTGVGTEAFF
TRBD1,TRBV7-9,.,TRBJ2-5,TGTGCCAGCAGCTCAACAGGGGAAGAGACCCAGTACTTC,CASSSTGEETQYF
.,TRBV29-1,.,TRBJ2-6,TGCAGCGTTGAAGGGTGGGCGCAGGGGGCCAACGTCCTGACTTTC,CSVEGWAQGANVLTF
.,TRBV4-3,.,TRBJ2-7,TGCGCCAGCAGCCAAGAACGAACTAGTTGGTCCTACGAGCAGTACTTC,CASSQERTSWSYEQYF
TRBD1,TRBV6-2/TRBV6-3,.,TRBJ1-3,TGTGCCAGCAGTCGGGGACAGGCCTTCGCTGGAAACACCATATATTTT,CASSRGQAFAGNTIYF
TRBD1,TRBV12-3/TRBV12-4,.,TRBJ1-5,TGTGCCAGCAGTTGGACAGGGGGTCAGCCCCAGCATTTT,CASSWTGGQPQHF
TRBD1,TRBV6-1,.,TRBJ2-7,TGTGCCAGCAGTGAAGGAATGACAGGGGCCTACGAGCAGTACTTC,CASSEGMTGAYEQYF
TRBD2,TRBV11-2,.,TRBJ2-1,TGTGCCAGCAGCTGGGCGGGGGAGCACAATGAGCAGTTCTTC,CASSWAGEHNEQFF
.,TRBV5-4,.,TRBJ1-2,TGTGCCAGCAGCTTAGGACTGCCCTATGGCTACACCTTC,CASSLGLPYGYTF
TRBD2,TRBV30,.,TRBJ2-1,TGTGCCTGTCGGGGGGGCAGCCCCTACAATGAGCAGTTCTTC,CACRGGSPYNEQFF
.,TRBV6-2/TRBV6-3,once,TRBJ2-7,TGTGCCAGCAGTTCGGGCAGGGTCTACGAGCAGTACTTC,CASSSGRVYEQYF
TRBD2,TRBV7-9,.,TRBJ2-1,TGTGCCAGCAGCAAGTGGGCGGGAGGGCCCTACAATGAGCAGTTCTTC,CASSKWAGGPYNEQFF
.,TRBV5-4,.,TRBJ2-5,TGTGCCAGCAGCATTACCGACAACCAAGAGACCCAGTACTTC,CASSITDNQETQYF
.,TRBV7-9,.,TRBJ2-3,TGTGCCAGCAGCTTAGTTGGGCGCCCCTCCACAGATACGCAGTATTTT,CASSLVGRPSTDTQYF
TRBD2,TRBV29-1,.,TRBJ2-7,TGCAGCGCCCGGGTAGGTAGCGGGAGGGCCGACGGCGAGCAGTACTTC,CSARVGSGRADGEQYF
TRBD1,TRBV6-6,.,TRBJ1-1,TGTGCCAGCAGTTACGGACAGGAGGCACCTGAAGCTTTCTTT,CASSYGQEAPEAFF
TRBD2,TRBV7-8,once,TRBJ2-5,TGTGCCAGCAGCCGAGCGAGCGGGGGGGCGGGAGAGACCCAGTACTTC,CASSRASGGAGETQYF
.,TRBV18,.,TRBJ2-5,TGTGCCAGCTCACCAGGGGACACCGGGGTCACCCAGTACTTC,CASSPGDTGVTQYF
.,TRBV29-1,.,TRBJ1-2,TGCAGCGTTAGCCCGGGGGGGAGTAACTATGGCTACACCTTC,CSVSPGGSNYGYTF
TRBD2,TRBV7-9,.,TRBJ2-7,TGTGCCAGCAGCTTAGAGCGGGGGGATGAGCAGTACTTC,CASSLERGDEQYF
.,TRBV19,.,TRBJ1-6,TGTGCCAGTAGTGTACAAAGCTCCTATAATTCACCCCTCCACTTT,CASSVQSSYNSPLHF
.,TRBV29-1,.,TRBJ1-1,TGCAGCGTCGACCCCCGCGGGACTGAAGCTTTCTTT,CSVDPRGTEAFF
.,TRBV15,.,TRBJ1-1,TGTGCCACCAGCAGAGAGGGGGGATGGAACACTGAAGCTTTCTTT,CATSREGGWNTEAFF
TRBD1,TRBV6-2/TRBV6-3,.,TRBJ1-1,TGTGCCAGCAGTTACTGGACAGGGCGGAGCACTGAAGCTTTCTTT,CASSYWTGRSTEAFF
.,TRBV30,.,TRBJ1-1,TGTGCCGGGGGGGCGGCGTATGAAGCTTTCTTT,CAGGAAYEAFF
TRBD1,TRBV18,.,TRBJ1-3,TGTGCCAGCTCACCCCAGGGGGGTGGAAACACCATATATTTT,CASSPQGGGNTIYF
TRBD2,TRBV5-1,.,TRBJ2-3,TGCGCCAGCAGCTTGGCCGGGAGGGGGGCTTCAGATACGCAGTATTTT,CASSLAGRGASDTQYF
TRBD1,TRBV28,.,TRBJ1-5,TGTGCCAGCAGCGGGACAGTGAGTAGCAATCAGCCCCAGCATTTT,CASSGTVSSNQPQHF
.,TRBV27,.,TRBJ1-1,TGTGCCAGCAGTTTATTGGGGCAGAACACTGAAGCTTTCTTT,CASSLLGQNTEAFF
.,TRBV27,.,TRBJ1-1,TGTGCCAGCAGTCAAAGACAGCCGGAAGACACTGAAGCTTTCTTT,CASSQRQPEDTEAFF
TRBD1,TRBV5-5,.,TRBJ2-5,TGTGCCAGCAGCTACGTGTTTGGGACAGCCCAAGAGACCCAGTACTTC,CASSYVFGTAQETQYF
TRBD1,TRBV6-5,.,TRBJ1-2,TGTGCCAGCAGTCATAACAGGGGTAGTGGCTACACCTTC,CASSHNRGSGYTF
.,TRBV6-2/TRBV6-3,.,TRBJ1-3,TGTGCCAGCAGTTACTCGGCAGACTCTGGAAACACCATATATTTT,CASSYSADSGNTIYF
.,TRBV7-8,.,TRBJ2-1,TGTGCCAGCAGCTTACCCCCCTTAGAGTACAATGAGCAGTTCTTC,CASSLPPLEYNEQFF
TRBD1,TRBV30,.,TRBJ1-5,TGTGCCTGGAGCCCAGGGGTAGGGGGCCCTTCTAGCAATCAGCCCCAGCATTTT,CAWSPGVGGPSSNQPQHF
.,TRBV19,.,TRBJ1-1,TGTGCCAGTAGTCCCCCCCAGGGTCCGAACACTGAAGCTTTCTTT,CASSPPQGPNTEAFF
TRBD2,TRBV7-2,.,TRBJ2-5,TGTGCCAGCAGCTTAGTGGGGGGGTGGAACCAAGAGACCCAGTACTTC,CASSLVGGWNQETQYF
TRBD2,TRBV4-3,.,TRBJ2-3,TGCGCCAGCAGCCAAGCGGGGGGAGAGACAGATACGCAGTATTTT,CASSQAGGETDTQYF
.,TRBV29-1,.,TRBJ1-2,TGCAGCGTTGAACTAAACTATGGCTACACCTTC,CSVELNYGYTF
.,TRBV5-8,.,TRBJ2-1,TGTGCCAGCAGCTTCAGGGTCAGCCCCTACAATGAGCAGTTCTTC,CASSFRVSPYNEQFF
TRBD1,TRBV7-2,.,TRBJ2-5,TGTGCCAGCACCCGTGGAGCTTTTGGACAGGCCCAAGAGACCCAGTACTTC,CASTRGAFGQAQETQYF